Listed below are T cell receptor beta chains from one sample, sequenced in a study of shared clonotypes between healthy human individuals. The assay was immunoSEQ multiplex PCR, and TCRdb's table has in-frame clones only and misses some. The sample yields about 1 million clones, 70% to 80% seen once. The sample was memory CD4+ T cells sorted from blood. The receptor source for this set is a man aged 18-30 years in good health. Each CDR3 is given with its conserved first and last residue. A D gene is named only where the DNA matches it firmly. Part of the rows lack a size; the others show once, few, many or a class for expanded clones.

cdr3_aa cdr3_nt v_call clone_size d_call j_call
CASSGQSSYNEQFF TGTGCCAGCTCGGGACAAAGCTCCTACAATGAGCAGTTCTTC TRBV18 few . TRBJ2-1
CASSRTVGYQPQHF TGTGCCAGCAGTAGGACGGTAGGCTATCAGCCCCAGCATTTT TRBV28 . . TRBJ1-5
CASSLGTTYNEQFF TGTGCCAGCAGCCTCGGGACAACCTACAATGAGCAGTTCTTC TRBV7-3 . . TRBJ2-1
CASRSGTEAFF TGTGCCAGCAGGTCGGGCACTGAAGCTTTCTTT TRBV7-8 . . TRBJ1-1
CASSVGAGGAGYEQYF TGTGCCAGCAGCGTAGGCGCGGGGGGGGCAGGCTACGAGCAGTACTTC TRBV9 . TRBD2 TRBJ2-7
CASSLDTASYEQYF TGCGCCAGCAGCCTGGACACCGCCTCCTACGAGCAGTACTTC TRBV5-1 . . TRBJ2-7
CGIAPDTQYF TGTGGGATCGCTCCAGATACGCAGTATTTT TRBV21-1 . . TRBJ2-3
CASSPSEKLFF TGTGCCAGCAGTCCCAGTGAAAAACTGTTTTTT TRBV6-6 . . TRBJ1-4
CASSPGLADSYEQYF TGCGCCAGTAGCCCGGGACTAGCGGACTCCTACGAGCAGTACTTC TRBV5-1 . TRBD2 TRBJ2-7
CASSSLLAGLTDTQYF TGTGCCAGCAGCTCCCTGCTAGCGGGACTCACAGATACGCAGTATTTT TRBV7-8 . TRBD2 TRBJ2-3
CAISESTSGYGYTF TGTGCCATCAGTGAGTCCACGTCCGGCTATGGCTACACCTTC TRBV10-3 . . TRBJ1-2
CASNPGVISNQPQHF TGTGCCAGTAATCCAGGGGTAATTAGCAATCAGCCCCAGCATTTT TRBV19 . . TRBJ1-5
CASWAFTGEETQYF TGTGCCAGTTGGGCATTTACAGGGGAGGAGACCCAGTACTTC TRBV19 . TRBD1 TRBJ2-5
CASSKGLAGDGHEQYF TGCGCCAGCAGCAAGGGACTAGCGGGAGATGGGCACGAGCAGTACTTC TRBV5-1 . TRBD2 TRBJ2-7
CASRSNNQPQHF TGTGCCAGTAGATCGAATAATCAGCCCCAGCATTTT TRBV19 many . TRBJ1-5
CASSQDLGVETDTQYF TGTGCCAGCAGCCAAGATTTAGGCGTAGAAACAGATACGCAGTATTTT TRBV4-2 . . TRBJ2-3
CASSLRQGKNYGYTF TGTGCCAGCAGCCTGCGACAGGGGAAGAACTATGGCTACACCTTC TRBV7-2 . TRBD1 TRBJ1-2
CASSPNTLSYEQYF TGTGCCAGCAGCCCGAACACACTCTCCTACGAGCAGTACTTC TRBV11-2 . . TRBJ2-7
CASSYSSVSNQPQHF TGTGCCAGCAGTTACTCCTCCGTAAGCAATCAGCCCCAGCATTTT TRBV6-6 . . TRBJ1-5
CASSLWDQPQHF TGTGCCAGCAGTTTATGGGATCAGCCCCAGCATTTT TRBV28 . . TRBJ1-5
CASSVEGLAVTQYF TGTGCCAGCAGCGTAGAGGGACTAGCGGTTACGCAGTATTTT TRBV9 . TRBD2 TRBJ2-3
CASSPDRGSQETQYF TGTGCCAGCAGCCCGGACAGGGGGAGCCAAGAGACCCAGTACTTC TRBV7-9 . TRBD1 TRBJ2-5
CASRARDRAFF TGTGCCAGCAGAGCCCGGGACAGAGCTTTCTTT TRBV6-6 . TRBD1 TRBJ1-1
CASSTGTGGSYEQYF TGTGCCAGCAGTACCGGGACAGGGGGCTCCTACGAGCAGTACTTC TRBV2 . TRBD1 TRBJ2-7
CASSLALGGVGEKLFF TGTGCCAGCAGCTTAGCGCTTGGAGGGGTAGGTGAAAAACTGTTTTTT TRBV7-9 . . TRBJ1-4
CASSFTGYYSNQPQHF TGTGCCAGCAGCTTTACAGGGTACTATAGCAATCAGCCCCAGCATTTT TRBV7-2 few . TRBJ1-5
CASSLELGTHEKLFF TGTGCCAGCAGCTTAGAGTTGGGTACTCATGAAAAACTGTTTTTT TRBV11-2 . . TRBJ1-4
CASRGGIYSYEQYF TGTGCCAGCAGGGGGGGAATCTACTCCTACGAGCAGTACTTC TRBV2 . . TRBJ2-7
CASSSGTSFYNEQFF TGTGCCAGCAGCTCCGGGACTAGCTTCTACAATGAGCAGTTCTTC TRBV9 . TRBD2 TRBJ2-1
CASSVGGSTDTQYF TGTGCCAGCAGCGTAGGGGGCAGCACAGATACGCAGTATTTT TRBV9 . . TRBJ2-3
CAWTLRETGEQYF TGTGCCTGGACCTTGCGGGAAACGGGAGAGCAGTACTTC TRBV30 . . TRBJ2-7
CASSEASGAGEQYF TGTGCCAGCAGTGAAGCTAGCGGGGCGGGCGAGCAGTACTTC TRBV6-1 once TRBD2 TRBJ2-7
CASSVGSGTEAFF TGTGCCAGCAGCGTAGGATCAGGCACTGAAGCTTTCTTT TRBV9 few . TRBJ1-1
CARRSAASTDTQYF TGTGCCAGGCGATCAGCGGCCAGCACAGATACGCAGTATTTT TRBV11-2 . . TRBJ2-3
CASSIDSSREQYF TGTGCCAGTAGTATAGACTCTTCCCGCGAGCAGTACTTC TRBV19 once . TRBJ2-7
CASSTGGAYNEQFF TGTGCCAGCAGTACAGGGGGCGCCTACAATGAGCAGTTCTTC TRBV2 . TRBD1 TRBJ2-1
CASSLGQGAYYGYTF TGTGCCAGCAGCTTAGGACAGGGGGCTTACTATGGCTACACCTTC TRBV7-8 . TRBD1 TRBJ1-2
CASSSGPIYNEQFF TGTGCCAGCAGCTCGGGCCCGATTTACAATGAGCAGTTCTTC TRBV9 once . TRBJ2-1
CASSWIAGVKGNEQFF TGCGCCAGCAGCTGGATAGCGGGAGTGAAGGGCAATGAGCAGTTCTTC TRBV5-1 . TRBD2 TRBJ2-1
CASSFVADNEQFF TGTGCCAGCAGCTTCGTAGCGGACAATGAGCAGTTCTTC TRBV7-2 . . TRBJ2-1
CASIVDGSVYGYTF TGTGCCAGCATTGTAGACGGGTCAGTATATGGCTACACCTTC TRBV6-1 . . TRBJ1-2
CASSQSGFNEKLFF TGTGCCAGCAGCCAATCCGGATTTAATGAAAAACTGTTTTTT TRBV14 . . TRBJ1-4
CASSYPGLKETQYF TGTGCCAGCAGTTACCCCGGACTGAAAGAGACCCAGTACTTC TRBV6-5 few . TRBJ2-5
CASSPIKRGAGNEQFF TGTGCCAGCTCACCGATCAAGCGGGGGGCCGGCAATGAGCAGTTCTTC TRBV18 once TRBD2 TRBJ2-1
CASTQGENTEAFF TGTGCCAGCACACAGGGAGAAAACACTGAAGCTTTCTTT TRBV2 few . TRBJ1-1
CATSRDLAGDTQYF TGTGCCACCAGCAGAGATCTAGCGGGGGATACGCAGTATTTT TRBV15 . TRBD2 TRBJ2-3
CASIPTGRNGYTF TGTGCCAGCATACCGACAGGGCGAAATGGCTACACCTTC TRBV28 . TRBD1 TRBJ1-2
CASSFDRGMGYTF TGCGCCAGCAGCTTCGACAGGGGAATGGGCTACACCTTC TRBV5-1 . TRBD1 TRBJ1-2
CASTLQTRVGEQYF TGTGCCAGCACATTACAAACCAGGGTTGGCGAGCAGTACTTC TRBV7-9 . . TRBJ2-7
CASRQGRGGELFF TGTGCCAGCAGGCAGGGACGAGGCGGGGAGCTGTTTTTT TRBV6-1 many . TRBJ2-2
CAISDSGVMGLNPYGYTF TGTGCCATCAGTGACTCGGGCGTAATGGGCCTTAATCCCTATGGCTACACCTTC TRBV10-3 few . TRBJ1-2
CASSLEGPAYEQYF TGCGCCAGCAGCTTGGAGGGCCCCGCCTACGAGCAGTACTTC TRBV5-1 . . TRBJ2-7
CASSLAYLGTSGRRYEQYF TGTGCCAGCAGCTTGGCATACCTCGGGACTAGCGGGAGACGCTACGAGCAGTACTTC TRBV5-6 . TRBD2 TRBJ2-7
CASSSQVNTEAFF TGTGCCAGCAGCTCCCAAGTGAACACTGAAGCTTTCTTT TRBV7-3 . . TRBJ1-1
CASSTSSGGAYGYTF TGTGCCAGTAGTACAAGCTCAGGGGGCGCTTATGGCTACACCTTC TRBV19 . TRBD1 TRBJ1-2
CASSSLAGQYF TGTGCCAGCAGCTCGTTGGCAGGGCAGTACTTC TRBV7-9 . . TRBJ2-7